This TCR beta chain was captured by sequencing in a study of response to subunit inactivated influenza vaccine. Study outcomes and limitations: The authors suggested that few new T cells are recruited per seasonal influenza vaccination.

Looked up from germline, CDR1 is MNHEY and CDR2 is SMNVEV (reference sequence). With 0 bases removed from V and 2 bases from J, the gap between germline ends came to 14 bases. The CDR3 extends over 17 amino acids. In its sample, this clonotype was seen a few times. What it binds is unknown. TCRdb ran MiXCR on the RT-PCR reads and lists one entry per CDR3 protein. In the table there are about 180,000 distinct CDR3 sequences, around 9% of which are singletons. The source material was non-naive T cells sorted from PBMCs, sampled on the day of vaccination. The TCR originated in a man over 45 who received an inactivated influenza vaccine. The chain couples TRBV27 to TRBJ1-5; D is uncertain. CDR3 DNA sequence: TGTGCCAGCAGTTTATCGTGGATGAGGGAGGGCAATCAGCCCCAGCATTTT. Translated, it gives CASSLSWMREGNQPQHF.